This entry is about one T cell receptor (beta chain). This clone is a singleton in its sample. Its antigen is not yet known. The sample holds no much larger clone one base away, and base qualities are not on file. The record originates from a study of OX40 agonist ivuxolimab in advanced cancers. Describing the broader study: Ivuxolimab, which targeted the costimulatory receptor OX40 (CD134), was an agonistic, fully human IgG2 monoclonal antibody. Intravenous ivuxolimab was administered to patients every 2 weeks at six dose levels: 0.01, 0.1, 0.3, 1.5, 3 and 10 mg/kg. Of the approximately 50 dose-escalation patients, hepatocellular carcinoma was present in roughly 19, melanoma in around 15, renal cell carcinoma in 9 and head and neck cancer in 9. In the dose-escalation cohort, 65% to 90% of patients were male, and the mean age was roughly 60 years, with a range of about 20 to 90. Patients were allowed to have had prior anti-PD-1, anti-PD-L1 or anti-CTLA-4 therapy, and 40% of the dose-escalation patients had previously received checkpoint inhibitors. Partial responses occurred in three dose-escalation patients: two with cutaneous melanoma and one with hepatocellular carcinoma. Peripheral TCRbeta sequencing aimed to test whether ivuxolimab altered TCR sequence diversity and caused clonal T-cell expansion. The paper reports the monotherapy dose-escalation portion (N of about 54 patients) of the phase I ivuxolimab trial.

The trial excluded patients who had a history of autoimmune disease or were on systemic immunosuppression. In every dose cohort, peripheral blood was drawn for TCR sequencing at baseline, cycle 4 day 1, and cycle 7 day 1. Samples came from an open-label, multicenter, first-in-human phase I dose-escalation trial of ivuxolimab. The trial enrolled adults with locally advanced or metastatic head and neck squamous cell, hepatocellular, melanoma or renal cell carcinoma. Before TCR sequencing, CD4+ T cells and CD8+ T cells from peripheral blood were sorted into separate populations. Study-wide conclusions, independent of this receptor: In the 0.1-3.0 mg/kg groups, partial responders were among the patients with the lowest normalized peripheral clonal expansion, particularly in CD8+ T cells. After ivuxolimab, more expanded clones were found on average in CD8+ T cells than in CD4+ T cells. At doses from 0.1 to 3.0 mg/kg, clonal expansion was seen in both CD4+ and CD8+ blood T cells between baseline and week 6. Low levels of normalized T-cell clonal expansion were also seen in some nonresponding patients. The antigen specificity of the clonally expanded peripheral T cells was not determined.

Genomic DNA was extracted from sorted cells for sequencing of the TCRbeta CDR3 region. The immunoSEQ Assay was used to sequence the TCRbeta CDR3 regions. The table comes from immuneACCESS by way of TCRdb, which keeps in-frame sequences with V and J called. Part of the clones is missing from these tables; in studies checked, under half for an unresolved V gene and the rest for unknown reasons. The sample yields some 30,000 clones; 85% to 90% were counted once. Jointly, the top ten make up about 30% of the sample. The sequencing here drew on CD4+ or CD8+ T cells sorted from blood, taken in a trial of the OX40 agonist ivuxolimab. The clonotype was recovered from an adult with an advanced solid tumor such as melanoma, head and neck, liver or kidney cancer.

The base sequence is TGCAGCGTGGCCGGGACAACGACTTCCTACGAGCAGTACTTC. The encoded protein is CSVAGTTTSYEQYF. This chain joins TRBV29-1 to TRBJ2-7; the D region possibly corresponds to TRBD1 (6 bases align). The CDR3 covers 14 residues, taking in both the cysteine and the phenylalanine. Of all the DNA, just the CDR3 is kept, 42 bases in frame from base 1. CDR1 and CDR2, looked up from the germline V gene, are SQVTM and ANQGSEA. V is pared back by 6 bases and J by 1 base, with 16 bases lying between the germline termini.